This TCR beta chain appears in the sequencing data of a study of T cell repertoires in aging, cancer and after chemotherapy. The template was genomic DNA from peripheral blood, not RNA. Rearranged V-D-J TRB sequences were amplified with a mixed TRB-A/B primer pool. A single record per CDR3 protein comes from TCRdb applying MiXCR to the multiplex PCR reads. Among approximately 9,600 distinct CDR3 sequences, 20% to 25% were seen once, and the ten largest hold 1% to 1.5%. This clonotype has more than one count but fewer than ten. Germline V gives CDR1 DFQATT, CDR2 SNEGSKA (reference sequence). V shed 5 bases and J shed 0 bases, with 9 bases lying between them. The CDR3 spans 13 residues.

The receptor comes from a human donor in good health. The chain joins TRBV20-1 to TRBJ2-3; D unresolved. Input material: blood. In DNA form, the CDR3 reads TGCAGTGCTCTACCCGGGAGCACAGATACGCAGTATTTT. Translating it yields CSALPGSTDTQYF.